These 22 T cell receptor beta chains were all obtained from the same sample, sequenced in a study of a mutant IDH1 vaccine in newly diagnosed glioma. TCRdb's table, derived via immunoSEQ multiplex PCR, lists solely in-frame clones and lacks some. The repertoire holds around 100,000 clones, with about 90% as singletons. Indicated time point: week 11, during vaccination. A single vaccine dose contained 300 ug of mutant IDH1 20-mer peptide, and topical imiquimod was used with it. The antigens of these receptors remain unknown. The sequenced sample was PBMCs, obtained from a glioma patient whose treatment included an IDH1 peptide vaccine. These receptors all stem from a woman between 45 and 65 years old with glioma.

The rearrangement joins TRBV7-2 to TRBJ1-4; no clear D. V lost 5 bases and J 4 bases, leaving 11 bases between the germline ends. From germline, CDR1 is SGHTA and CDR2 FQGNSA. The CDR3 runs 14 residues. This chain's CDR3 is CASSQNDGNEKLFF. The CDR3, as DNA: TGTGCCAGCAGCCAGAACGACGGTAATGAAAAACTGTTTTTT.

J is TRBJ2-7 and V is TRBV7-9; no clear D. The length of the CDR3 is 14 residues. CDR1 and CDR2 from the germline V gene are SEHNR and FQNEAQ (reference sequence). With 2 bases removed from V and 0 bases from J, the gap between germline ends came to 8 bases. CDR3 bases: TGTGCCAGCAGCTTACGAGCGAGCTCCTACGAGCAGTACTTC. Amino acids: CASSLRASSYEQYF.

The V and J genes are TRBV5-1 and TRBJ2-5; 10 nucleotides align to TRBD2. The trim removed 0 bases at V and 5 bases at J, leaving 4 bases unmatched. This CDR3 has 15 amino acids. Germline V gene data show CDR1 as SGHRS and CDR2 as YFSETQ. Written as DNA, the CDR3 is TGCGCCAGCAGCTTGGCCCTTAGCGGGAGGGAGACCCAGTACTTC. It yields the protein CASSLALSGRETQYF.

This clone was detected only once. V is TRBV18 and J is TRBJ2-1; D not resolved. The germline V and J ends were trimmed by 6 bases and 6 bases, with 12 bases remaining between them. The CDR3 is 13 amino acids. The germline V gene encodes CDR1 KGHSH and CDR2 LQKENI. The CDR3 loop reads CASSPQTFNEQFF. The CDR3 DNA follows: TGTGCCAGCTCCCCCCAAACGTTCAATGAGCAGTTCTTC.

The rearrangement uses TRBV7-9 and TRBJ2-7; perhaps D is TRBD1 or TRBD2 (5 bases each). Trimming removed 3 bases from V and 4 bases from J, with 10 bases in between. CDR1 SEHNR and CDR2 FQNEAQ come from the germline V gene (reference sequence). This CDR3 has 13 amino acids. The CDR3 sequence is CASSFRDEYEQYF. CDR3 nucleotides: TGTGCCAGCAGCTTTCGGGACGAATACGAGCAGTACTTC.

The chain recombines TRBV7-3 with TRBJ2-1, with D possibly TRBD1 on 7 matching bases. Trimming removed 5 bases at V and 9 bases at J, with 11 bases between. The CDR3 spans 12 residues. Germline V gives CDR1 SGHTA, CDR2 FQGTGA. CDR3: CASSPGGTEQFF. In nucleotides, the CDR3 is TGTGCCAGCAGCCCAGGGGGGACTGAGCAGTTCTTC.

V and J are TRBV7-9 and TRBJ2-3; possible D gene TRBD2, 5 bases. The CDR3 consists of 14 residues. The germline CDR1 and CDR2 sequences are SEHNR and FQNEAQ (reference sequence). V lost 4 bases, J lost 4 bases, and 12 bases lay in between. CDR3 protein: CASSSPGSADTQYF. In DNA, the CDR3 is TGTGCCAGCAGCTCCCCGGGGAGTGCAGATACGCAGTATTTT.

This clone occurred once. The chain combines TRBV6-5 with TRBJ1-1, with D maybe TRBD1 (6 bases). CDR1 and CDR2 from the germline V gene are MNHEY and SVGAGI. The CDR3 covers 13 residues. The germline V and J ends were trimmed by 2 bases and 4 bases, with 8 bases remaining between them. As DNA, the CDR3 is TGTGCCAGCAGTTACCAGGGGACCACTGAAGCTTTCTTT. Encoded protein: CASSYQGTTEAFF.

This clone was detected only a few times. The CDR3 is CASGSPGIEAFF. The CDR3 DNA is TGTGCTAGTGGTTCGCCGGGCATTGAGGCTTTCTTT. V is TRBV12-5 and J is TRBJ1-1; D is ambiguous. Trimming shortened V by 4 bases and J by 11 bases, and 14 bases separated the two germline ends. The CDR3 loop spans 12 amino acids. The germline V gene encodes CDR1 LGHNT and CDR2 FRNRAP.

This chain joins TRBV19 and TRBJ2-7, with D possibly matching TRBD1 (6 bases). V was clipped by 5 bases and J by 5 bases, with 19 bases between them. This CDR3 is 15 amino acids long. Germline V CDR1 and CDR2: LNHDA, SQIVND (reference sequence). The CDR3 is CASSAPSGAADEQYF. In DNA, the CDR3 is TGTGCCAGTAGTGCCCCCTCAGGGGCGGCCGACGAGCAGTACTTC.

The rearrangement uses TRBV12-5 and TRBJ2-6; 7 bases line up with TRBD1. Germline loops: CDR1 LGHNT, CDR2 FRNRAP. This CDR3 is built from 15 residues. V was pared by 3 bases and J by 2 bases, with 1 base of the junction left unmatched. The CDR3 region is CASGFDRAGANVLTF. Here the CDR3 DNA reads TGTGCTAGTGGTTTCGACAGGGCTGGGGCCAACGTCCTGACTTTC.

The J gene is TRBJ2-5, the V gene TRBV6-5; 7 bases agree with TRBD2. The trim removed 0 bases at V and 2 bases at J, leaving 3 bases unmatched. CDR1 MNHEY and CDR2 SVGAGI come from the germline V gene. The CDR3 runs 15 residues. The CDR3 loop reads CASSYSGGPQETQYF. For the CDR3, the DNA is TGTGCCAGCAGTTACTCGGGAGGGCCACAAGAGACCCAGTACTTC.

The CDR3 nucleotides read TGCGCCAGCAGCTCCGGGCAGGGCTCGAGAAAAGGGACCCAGTACTTC. It specifies CASSSGQGSRKGTQYF. The chain carries TRBV5-1 and TRBJ2-5; D might be TRBD1 (5 bases). Trimming removed 3 bases from V and 7 bases from J, with 22 bases in between. This CDR3 region has 16 residues. Germline CDR1 and CDR2: SGHRS and YFSETQ.

This clone appeared a single time. This chain uses TRBV5-4 with TRBJ2-2; TRBD2 matches at 9 bases. V was pared by 7 bases and J by 2 bases, with 12 bases of the junction left unmatched. The CDR3 is 17 amino acids. CDR1 and CDR2 from the germline V gene are SGHNT and YYREEE (reference sequence). The CDR3 DNA follows: TGTGCCAGCGGCAAGGGCGGGGGACTAGCTAACACCGGGGAGCTGTTTTTT. It encodes CASGKGGGLANTGELFF.

Only one count was recorded for this clone. The chain is built from TRBV5-1 and TRBJ2-7, with D perhaps being TRBD1 or TRBD2 (5 bases each). Per germline, CDR1 SGHRS and CDR2 YFSETQ. There are 15 residues in the CDR3. V gave up 1 base and J gave up 0 bases, with 11 bases separating them. The CDR3 DNA reads as TGCGCCAGCAGCTTGAGGCCAGGGAGCTCCTACGAGCAGTACTTC. Protein: CASSLRPGSSYEQYF.

V and J are TRBV27 and TRBJ2-1, with 7 bases aligning to TRBD2. V was pared by 2 bases and J by 5 bases, with 12 bases of the junction left unmatched. Germline lookup yields CDR1 MNHEY and CDR2 SMNVEV (reference sequence). This CDR3 region has 17 residues. This chain's CDR3 is CASSLMGGSGRDNEQFF. The CDR3 nucleotides read TGTGCCAGCAGTTTAATGGGGGGTAGCGGGCGAGACAATGAGCAGTTCTTC.

This chain links TRBV5-6 with TRBJ2-2; the D is unclear. Germline V gene sequence: CDR1 SGHDT, CDR2 YYEEEE. This CDR3 region has 14 residues. The V end lost 0 bases, the J end lost 1 base, and 4 bases lay between the germline ends. The CDR3 spells CASSLAENTGELFF. The CDR3 nucleotides are TGTGCCAGCAGCTTGGCAGAGAACACCGGGGAGCTGTTTTTT.

This clone turned up a few times. The chain recombines TRBV5-1 with TRBJ2-2; TRBD1 matches at 9 bases. Trimming at V came to 4 bases and at J to 1 base, leaving 8 bases not matched to a gene. Germline V gives CDR1 SGHRS, CDR2 YFSETQ. This CDR3 spans 17 amino acids. The CDR3 here is CASSRKQGALNTGELFF. In DNA form, the CDR3 reads TGCGCCAGCAGCCGTAAACAGGGGGCTTTGAACACCGGGGAGCTGTTTTTT.

This clone was counted a few times. This chain joins TRBV25-1 and TRBJ1-2, with 7 bases that match TRBD1. V trimming: 3 bases; J trimming: 4 bases; junction bases outside the gene matches: 5. The CDR3 runs to 14 residues. Germline-derived CDR1 and CDR2 are MGHDK and SYGVNS. The CDR3 sequence is CASSELDRIYGYTF. DNA of the CDR3: TGTGCCAGCAGTGAGTTGGACAGGATCTATGGCTACACCTTC.

With regard to this clone: The sample holds other DNA sequences that translate to the same CDR3. The chain combines TRBV5-1 with TRBJ1-1; no reliable D call. CDR3 length: 14 amino acids. Germline V gene data show CDR1 as SGHRS and CDR2 as YFSETQ. With 0 bases removed from V and 0 bases from J, the gap between germline ends came to 6 bases. As DNA, the CDR3 is TGCGCCAGCAGCTTGGACGGGCTGAACACTGAAGCTTTCTTT. Its protein is CASSLDGLNTEAFF.

V and J are TRBV6-1 and TRBJ2-1; the match to TRBD2 covers 7 bases. Germline trimming cut 4 bases from V and 7 bases from J; bases unmatched to any gene: 13. Looked up from germline, CDR1 is MNHNS and CDR2 is SASEGT. This CDR3 comprises 16 residues. CDR3 in DNA: TGTGCCAGCAGTGGGGGGGTGGCTAGCGGAAGGAATGAGCAGTTCTTC. It translates to CASSGGVASGRNEQFF.

The table lists this clone with a few counts. This chain uses TRBV28 with TRBJ1-5, with D uncertain. Germline assignment: CDR1 MDHEN and CDR2 SYDVKM. V lost 3 bases and J 0 bases, leaving 6 bases between the germline ends. The CDR3 totals 14 residues. CDR3 protein: CASSLEYSNQPQHF. As DNA, the CDR3 is TGTGCCAGCAGTTTGGAGTATAGCAATCAGCCCCAGCATTTT.